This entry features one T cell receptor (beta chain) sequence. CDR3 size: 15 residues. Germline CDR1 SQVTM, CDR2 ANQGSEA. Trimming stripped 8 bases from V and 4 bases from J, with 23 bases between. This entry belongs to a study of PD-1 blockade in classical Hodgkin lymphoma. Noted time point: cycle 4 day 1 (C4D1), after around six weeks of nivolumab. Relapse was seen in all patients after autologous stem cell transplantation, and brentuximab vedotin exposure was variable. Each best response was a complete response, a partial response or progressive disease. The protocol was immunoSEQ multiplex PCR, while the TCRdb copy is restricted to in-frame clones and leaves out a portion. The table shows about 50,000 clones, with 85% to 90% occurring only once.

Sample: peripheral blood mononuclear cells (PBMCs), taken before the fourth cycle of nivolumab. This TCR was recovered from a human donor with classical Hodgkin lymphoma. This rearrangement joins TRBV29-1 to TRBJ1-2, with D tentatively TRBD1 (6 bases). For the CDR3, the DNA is TGCAGCTCCGCTTCTTGGGACATCGGACCCTATGGCTACACCTTC. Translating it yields CSSASWDIGPYGYTF.